Each of the 16 T cell receptor beta chains below was sequenced from the same sample in a study of radiotherapy plus CTLA-4 blockade in lung cancer. This table comes from immunoSEQ multiplex PCR, and its TCRdb copy is limited to in-frame clones, with some not included. The repertoire holds 65,000 to 70,000 clones, with less than 80% as singletons. Source: peripheral blood, taken from a patient treated with radiotherapy plus ipilimumab. Receptor source: a human donor with non-small cell lung cancer who had a complete response to radiotherapy plus ipilimumab.

The chain combines TRBV10-3 with TRBJ2-3, with D tentatively TRBD1 (6 bases). Trimming took 8 bases from V and 2 from J, leaving 11 bases between them. The CDR3 runs to 13 residues. Germline V gene data show CDR1 as ENHRY and CDR2 as SYGVKD. The CDR3 sequence is CAIGTPNTDTQYF. The CDR3 DNA follows: TGTGCCATCGGGACACCAAACACAGATACGCAGTATTTT.

The CDR3 loop reads CASSVVGGTSGRFGEQFF. In DNA, the CDR3 is TGTGCCAGCAGCGTAGTGGGGGGGACTAGCGGGAGATTTGGTGAGCAGTTCTTC. The chain combines TRBV9 with TRBJ2-1, with 14 bases aligning to TRBD2. Germline loops: CDR1 SGDLS, CDR2 YYNGEE. Trimming at V came to 0 bases and at J to 9 bases, leaving 11 bases not matched to a gene. The CDR3 consists of 18 residues.

The J gene is TRBJ2-4, the V gene TRBV9; weak D call: TRBD1 (9 bases). The V end was cut by 4 bases, the J end by 11 bases, with 25 bases between. CDR3 length equals 16 residues. Germline V CDR1 and CDR2: SGDLS, YYNGEE. CDR3 DNA: TGTGCCAGCAGCCCCTCAGCGGGGGACAGGGCCTCTGTTCAGTACTTC. It specifies CASSPSAGDRASVQYF.

The genes are TRBV29-1 and TRBJ2-1; 10 nucleotides line up with TRBD1. Trimming cost V 6 bases and J 1 base; bases outside gene matches: 3. The V gene's germline CDR1 is SQVTM and CDR2 ANQGSEA. The CDR3 loop spans 14 amino acids. The CDR3 loop reads CSVTGGLSYNEQFF. In nucleotides, the CDR3 is TGCAGCGTGACAGGGGGCTTATCCTACAATGAGCAGTTCTTC.

The chain carries TRBV15 and TRBJ1-2, with D perhaps TRBD1 (5 bases). Germline lookup yields CDR1 LNHNV and CDR2 YYDKDF (reference sequence). This CDR3 has 16 residues. The V gene lost 1 base and the J gene lost 1 base, with 13 bases spanning the gap. In nucleotides, the CDR3 is TGTGCCACCAGCAGAGGGGGGATGGAAAATAACTATGGCTACACCTTC. Amino acids: CATSRGGMENNYGYTF.

CDR3 DNA sequence: TGTGCCAGTACCACGGGGGAACGAAATCAGCCCCAGCATTTT. Translated: CASTTGERNQPQHF. This chain uses TRBV19 with TRBJ1-5; TRBD1 might be the D (5 bases). V lost 7 bases to trimming and J lost 4 bases, with 14 bases between them. Germline CDR1 is LNHDA and CDR2 is SQIVND (reference sequence). This CDR3 has 14 residues.

The CDR3 coding sequence is TGTGCCTGGTCTCCGGGACTACCCAACACAGATACGCAGTATTTT. Its translation: CAWSPGLPNTDTQYF. The chain carries TRBV30 and TRBJ2-3, with TRBD2 matching 7 bases. Trimming cost V 5 bases and J 2 bases; bases outside gene matches: 10. CDR1 and CDR2 (germline): GTSNPN, SVGIG (reference sequence). This CDR3 is built from 15 residues.

The J gene is TRBJ2-1, the V gene TRBV14; D gene ambiguous. V lost 4 bases and J lost 0, with 16 bases in between. In germline, CDR1 is SGHDN, CDR2 FVKESK. This CDR3 region has 17 residues. Here the CDR3 reads CASSRWTLLSSYNEQFF. CDR3 coding DNA: TGTGCCAGCAGCCGATGGACCTTATTGAGCTCCTACAATGAGCAGTTCTTC.

The gene calls are TRBV6-6 and TRBJ1-5, with TRBD1 identical over 7 bases. The CDR3 sequence is 15 residues long. J gave up 3 bases and V 2 bases, and 4 bases lay outside the gene matches. CDR1 and CDR2 (germline): MNHNY, SVGAGI (reference sequence). CDR3 sequence (DNA): TGTGCCAGCAGTTACGGCAGGGGGAACAATCAGCCCCAGCATTTT. This translates into CASSYGRGNNQPQHF.

This rearrangement joins TRBV7-8 to TRBJ2-1; 8 bases are shared with TRBD2. The germline V gene has CDR1 SGHVS and CDR2 FQNEAQ. There are 16 residues in the CDR3. The J segment lost 3 bases and the V segment lost 1 base, leaving 5 bases of the junction unmatched. DNA for the CDR3: TGTGCCAGCAGCTTAGGGAGACTAGCGCTCTACAATGAGCAGTTCTTC. It translates to CASSLGRLALYNEQFF.

The genes are TRBV7-9 and TRBJ1-2, with D unclear. V was shortened by 1 base and J by 6 bases, with 9 bases between the two germline ends. Looked up from germline, CDR1 is SEHNR and CDR2 is FQNEAQ (reference sequence). This CDR3 spans 13 amino acids. The CDR3 DNA reads TGTGCCAGCAGCTTAGTCTGGAATGATGGCTACACCTTC. Amino acid sequence: CASSLVWNDGYTF.

The chain uses TRBV4-3 and TRBJ1-4, with TRBD1 matching 7 bases. V lost 0 bases, J lost 8 bases, and 3 bases stayed unmatched. The CDR3 has 14 amino acids. CDR1 is LGHNA, CDR2 YSLEER, per germline. For the CDR3, the DNA is TGCGCCAGCAGCCAAGAAAGGACAGGCGAAAAACTGTTTTTT. This translates into CASSQERTGEKLFF.

This clone occurred once. CDR3 region: CASILEYRLPYGYTF. The CDR3 DNA reads as TGTGCCAGCATCTTAGAATACAGACTTCCCTATGGCTACACCTTC. This chain uses TRBV6-6 with TRBJ1-2; D is ambiguous. Per the germline V gene, CDR1 is MNHNY and CDR2 is SVGAGI (reference sequence). Between the trimmed V and J ends, which lost 7 bases and 4 bases, there was a span of 19 bases. The CDR3 is made up of 15 amino acids.

The chain joins TRBV16 to TRBJ2-3; possibly TRBD1 for D (6 bases). Germline V CDR1 and CDR2: KGHSY, FQNENV. The CDR3 runs 16 residues. V lost 0 bases and J 6 bases, leaving 16 bases between the germline ends. CDR3 region: CASSQSMAGDEDTQYF. CDR3 nucleotides: TGTGCCAGCAGCCAATCGATGGCAGGGGATGAGGATACGCAGTATTTT.

The chain employs TRBV6-4 and TRBJ2-3, with 8 positions matching TRBD2. Trimming removed 3 bases from V and 1 base from J; junction bases left unmatched: 12. Germline V lookup: CDR1 MRHNA, CDR2 SNTAGT. The CDR3 is 18 amino acids. The CDR3 DNA sequence: TGTGCCAGCAGTGAGCGAGCGGGGGCTTGGAGGGGCACAGATACGCAGTATTTT. Its translation: CASSERAGAWRGTDTQYF.

The chain employs TRBV6-5 and TRBJ1-3; no reliable D call. Looked up from germline, CDR1 is MNHEY and CDR2 is SVGAGI. This CDR3 has 15 residues. Trimming left V 0 bases short and J 4 bases short, with 10 bases between. The CDR3 reads CASSYSRGYGNTIYF. The CDR3 nucleotides read TGTGCCAGCAGTTACTCCCGGGGTTACGGAAACACCATATATTTT.